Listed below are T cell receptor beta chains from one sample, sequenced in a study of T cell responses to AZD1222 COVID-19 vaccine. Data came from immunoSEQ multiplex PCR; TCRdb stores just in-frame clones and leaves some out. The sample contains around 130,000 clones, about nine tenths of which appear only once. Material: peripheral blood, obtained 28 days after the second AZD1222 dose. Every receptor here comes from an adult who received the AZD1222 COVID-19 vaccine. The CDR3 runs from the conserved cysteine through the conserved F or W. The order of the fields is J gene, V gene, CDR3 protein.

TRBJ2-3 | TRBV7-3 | CASSLGRTKADTQYF
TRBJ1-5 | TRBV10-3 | CAISSSRQGAGNQPQHF
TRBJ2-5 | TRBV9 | CASSGDPYRTGKETQYF
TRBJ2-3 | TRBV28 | CASSSHEFPDTQYF
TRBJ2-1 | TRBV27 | CASSPSGGSSYNEQFF
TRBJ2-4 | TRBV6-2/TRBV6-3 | CASSYGQGENIQYF
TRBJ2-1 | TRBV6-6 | CASTGTVYNEQFF
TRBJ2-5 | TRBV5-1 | CASSLVKGGGQETQYF
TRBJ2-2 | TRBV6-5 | CASSVDRATGELFF
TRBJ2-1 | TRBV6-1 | CASSGRLAGGWNEQFF
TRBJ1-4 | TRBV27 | CASSLRVAGYSNEKLFF
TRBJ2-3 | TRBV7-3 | CASSGGLAEGTDTQYF
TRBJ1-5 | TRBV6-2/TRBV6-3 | CASSPLLGKPQHF
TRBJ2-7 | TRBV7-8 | CASSPPIAGLYEQYF
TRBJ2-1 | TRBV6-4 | CASSQLAGGYNEQFF
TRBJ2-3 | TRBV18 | CASSPLARGPTDTQYF
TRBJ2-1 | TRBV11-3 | CASSLDLYEQFF
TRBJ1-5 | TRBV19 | CASSYRVGQPQHF
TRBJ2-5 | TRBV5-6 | CASSSQTVRETQYF
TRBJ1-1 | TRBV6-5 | CASRHVGGTEAFF
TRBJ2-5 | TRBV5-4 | CASSLEGVETQYF
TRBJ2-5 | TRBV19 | CASSWGLAGEETQYF
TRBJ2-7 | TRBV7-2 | CASSPGGGNHEQYF
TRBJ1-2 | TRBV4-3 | CASSPVRTATHGYTF
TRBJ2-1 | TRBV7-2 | CASSLAPGGALSSGNEQFF
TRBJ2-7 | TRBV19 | CASSIRQGGYDEQYF
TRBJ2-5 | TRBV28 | CASSLRGAKGQETQYF
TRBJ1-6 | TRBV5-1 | CASSLGTPNSPLHF
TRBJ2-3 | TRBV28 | CASSYSSGRAEDTQYF
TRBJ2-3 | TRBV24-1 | CATSDLTRDTQYF
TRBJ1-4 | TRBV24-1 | CATSDLNRYSRTNEKLFF
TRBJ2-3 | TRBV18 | CASSLGPVDTDTQYF
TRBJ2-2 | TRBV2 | CASNSWITGGTGELFF
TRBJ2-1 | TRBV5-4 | CASSPSGTYNEQFF
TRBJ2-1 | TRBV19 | CASSPGRPQDEQFF
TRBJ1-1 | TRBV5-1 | CASSLELGEGREAFF
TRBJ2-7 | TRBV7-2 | CASSLLLNSYEQYF
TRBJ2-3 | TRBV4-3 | CASSAVYSAGRTDTQYF
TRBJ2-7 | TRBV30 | CAWSDPPSGRRGEQYF
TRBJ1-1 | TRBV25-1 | CASSADRVKGAFF
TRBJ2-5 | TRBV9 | CASSPSGAGETQYF
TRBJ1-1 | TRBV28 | CASSPGGGTEAFF
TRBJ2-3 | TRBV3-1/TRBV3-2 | CASSQGATQYF
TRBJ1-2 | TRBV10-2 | CASTLGDPREGGYTF
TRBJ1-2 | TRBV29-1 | CSVEDRGTGTRCTF
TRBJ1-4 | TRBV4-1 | CASSQEIAGNTANEKLFF
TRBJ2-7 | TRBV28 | CASISQGVALQYF
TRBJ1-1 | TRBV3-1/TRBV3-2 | CASSHLSTINTEAFF
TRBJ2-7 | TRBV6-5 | CASSYRGNEQYF
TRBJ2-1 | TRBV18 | CASTRDRSNNEQFF
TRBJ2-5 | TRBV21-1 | CASSKPQANMGETQYF
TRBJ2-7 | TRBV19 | CASSIVGQDYYEQYF
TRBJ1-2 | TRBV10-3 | CAISGTAIKGGYTF
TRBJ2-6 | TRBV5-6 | CASSRAGSGANVLTF
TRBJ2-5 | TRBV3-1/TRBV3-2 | CASSHAGGETQYF
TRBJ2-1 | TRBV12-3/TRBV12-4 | CASSLNVVGEQFF
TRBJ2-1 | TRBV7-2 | CASSLVTVIGGDEQFF
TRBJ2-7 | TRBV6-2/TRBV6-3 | CASSYPSGAGSYEQYF
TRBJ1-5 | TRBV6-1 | CASSERGSGNQPQHF